Shown below are 16 T cell receptor beta chains from a single sample sequenced in a study of beta chain features in type 1 diabetes. Every bit of the isolated RNA underwent reverse transcription, so sequencing read expressed TCRB transcripts. Clones were sequenced by immunoSEQ multiplex PCR, and TCRdb holds only the in-frame ones, with some missing. The sample yields under 450,000 clones, 14% seen once. The sequenced sample consisted of naive CD4+ T cells from blood. The receptors come from a man aged 25 to 40 in good health.

This clone showed up just a few times. The chain recombines TRBV7-2 with TRBJ2-3; D possibly corresponds to TRBD2 (6 bases). The germline CDR1 and CDR2 sequences are SGHTA and FQGNSA. The CDR3 covers 15 residues. V was trimmed by 1 base and J by 3 bases, leaving 11 bases between them. CDR3: CASSLDPRGTDTQYF. CDR3 DNA: TGTGCCAGCAGCTTAGACCCCCGGGGGACAGATACGCAGTATTTT.

About this clone: Other DNA sequences within the sample encode an identical CDR3. The chain links TRBV20-1 to TRBJ1-3, with D unclear. Germline V lookup: CDR1 DFQATT, CDR2 SNEGSKA (reference sequence). This CDR3 spans 11 amino acids. V gave up 0 bases and J gave up 4 bases, with 1 base separating them. Here the CDR3 reads CSAREGNTIYF. The CDR3 nucleotides read TGCAGTGCTAGAGAAGGAAACACCATATATTTT.

This clone was seen a few times. The CDR3 protein is CASSTSTANTEAFF. The CDR3, as DNA: TGTGCCAGCAGCACCAGCACAGCGAACACTGAAGCTTTCTTT. The chain links TRBV11-2 to TRBJ1-1; D remains unclear. The CDR3 has 14 amino acids. Per the germline V gene, CDR1 is SGHAT and CDR2 is FQNNGV. The V and J ends lost 5 bases and 1 base respectively, with 11 bases between them.

The CDR3 coding sequence is TGTGCCAGCAGCGTAGGGGGGGCCAACACAGATACGCAGTATTTT. Its translation is CASSVGGANTDTQYF. The chain uses TRBV9 and TRBJ2-3; either TRBD1 or TRBD2 may supply D (6 bases each). The germline V and J ends were trimmed by 0 bases and 2 bases, with 10 bases remaining between them. The CDR3 has 15 residues. CDR1 SGDLS and CDR2 YYNGEE come from the germline V gene. Combining the CDR3 with reference TRBV9 and TRBJ2-3 gives the whole variable domain DSGVTQTPKHLITATGQRVTLRCSPRSGDLSVYWYQQSLDQGLQFLIQYYNGEERAKGNILERFSAQQFPDLHSELNLSSLELGDSALYFCASSVGGANTDTQYFGPGTRLTVL.

This clone was seen a few times. This sequence joins TRBV7-2 and TRBJ2-3, with 7 bases matching TRBD2. Germline V gene lookup returns CDR1 SGHTA and CDR2 FQGNSA. The CDR3 consists of 12 residues. J lost 11 bases, V lost 4 bases, and 6 bases had no gene match. Written as DNA, the CDR3 is TGTGCCAGCAGCTCGTCCGGGACTATGCAGTATTTT. This encodes CASSSSGTMQYF.

This clone has a handful of counts. Other DNA sequences from this sample encode an identical CDR3 as well. This chain uses TRBV29-1 with TRBJ1-5, with no clear D. The CDR3 contains 13 residues. Germline loops: CDR1 SQVTM, CDR2 ANQGSEA. V was trimmed by 3 bases and J by 4 bases, leaving 10 bases between them. CDR3 residues: CSVEVGLNQPQHF. The CDR3 DNA reads as TGCAGCGTTGAGGTGGGATTAAATCAGCCCCAGCATTTT. The complete variable domain, with remaining parts taken from reference TRBV29-1 and TRBJ1-5, reads SAVISQKPSRDICQRGTSLTIQCQVDSQVTMMFWYRQQPGQSLTLIATANQGSEATYESGFVIDKFPISRPNLTFSTLTVSNMSPEDSSIYLCSVEVGLNQPQHFGDGTRLSIL.

This clone was seen only a few times. The chain recombines TRBV7-9 with TRBJ2-1; tentatively, D is TRBD2 (5 bases). Trimming took off 6 bases at V and 4 bases at J, with 16 bases between the two ends. The CDR3 consists of 15 residues. The germline gives CDR1 SEHNR, CDR2 FQNEAQ (reference sequence). The CDR3 reads CASSPESSSYNEQFF. CDR3 sequence (DNA): TGTGCCAGCAGTCCTGAATCTAGCTCGTACAATGAGCAGTTCTTC.

This clone was seen only a few times. The V gene is TRBV7-9, the J gene TRBJ2-1; no firm D call. Trimming pared 2 bases from V and 13 bases from J, leaving 15 bases between. CDR1 and CDR2 from the germline V gene are SEHNR and FQNEAQ (reference sequence). The CDR3 contains 13 residues. CDR3 nucleotide sequence: TGTGCCAGCAGCTTACCTGGAAGAGCCCCACAGTTCTTC. This encodes CASSLPGRAPQFF.

This sequence joins TRBV27 and TRBJ1-6; D may be TRBD1 (5 bases). Germline V CDR1 and CDR2: MNHEY, SMNVEV (reference sequence). The germline V and J ends were trimmed by 6 bases and 10 bases, with 19 bases remaining between them. This CDR3 comprises 15 residues. The chain's CDR3 is CASSPSLRGTSPLHF. The CDR3 bases are TGTGCCAGCAGCCCCTCTTTGAGGGGAACCTCACCCCTCCACTTT.

This chain connects TRBV13 to TRBJ1-1; D might be TRBD1 (5 bases). Germline-derived CDR1 and CDR2 are PRHDT and FYEKMQ (reference sequence). The CDR3 covers 15 residues. V lost 1 base and J 6 bases, leaving 15 bases between the germline ends. The CDR3 sequence is CASSLERRRGAEAFF. The CDR3 DNA reads as TGTGCCAGCAGCTTAGAAAGGCGGCGGGGGGCTGAAGCTTTCTTT.

This chain links TRBV5-1 with TRBJ2-5, with 7 bases that match TRBD1. V was pared by 0 bases and J by 5 bases, with 10 bases of the junction left unmatched. CDR3 size: 16 residues. Germline values: CDR1 SGHRS, CDR2 YFSETQ. In nucleotides, the CDR3 is TGCGCCAGCAGCTTGGGACAGGGCGGCTTTTTTGAGACCCAGTACTTC. It encodes CASSLGQGGFFETQYF.

This sequence joins TRBV4-2 and TRBJ2-2; perhaps TRBD1 as D (5 bases). Trimming pared 1 base from V and 5 bases from J, leaving 11 bases between. The CDR3 runs 15 residues. CDR1 LGHNA and CDR2 YNFKEQ come from the germline V gene. The chain's CDR3 is CASSQVRAGTGELFF. CDR3 coding DNA: TGTGCCAGCAGCCAAGTCCGAGCAGGGACCGGGGAGCTGTTTTTT.

This clone was seen a few times. The V and J genes are TRBV7-9 and TRBJ1-1; D is possibly TRBD1 (5 bases). V lost 4 bases and J lost 7, with 19 bases in between. Germline CDR1 and CDR2: SEHNR and FQNEAQ (reference sequence). The CDR3 is made up of 15 amino acids. The CDR3 region is CASSSQGRQGGEAFF. In nucleotides, the CDR3 is TGTGCCAGCAGCTCCCAAGGTAGGCAGGGCGGTGAAGCTTTCTTT.

This rearrangement joins TRBV7-6 to TRBJ2-1; 8 bases agree with TRBD2. J lost 8 bases, V lost 2 bases, and 17 bases had no gene match. Germline V gives CDR1 SGHVS, CDR2 FNYEAQ. The CDR3 sequence is 18 residues long. CDR3 region: CASSLFGILAGGFDEQFF. The CDR3 bases are TGTGCCAGCAGCTTATTTGGTATTCTGGCGGGAGGATTCGATGAGCAGTTCTTC.

This clone has more than one count but fewer than ten. This chain connects TRBV7-9 to TRBJ1-6; a possible D gene is TRBD1 (5 bases). V lost 5 bases and J lost 7, with 21 bases in between. The CDR3 has 17 amino acids. Germline CDR1 reads SEHNR; CDR2 reads FQNEAQ (reference sequence). In DNA form, the CDR3 reads TGTGCCAGCAGCCGGGCCTTCGGAGAGACAGAGAATTCACCCCTCCACTTT. It translates to CASSRAFGETENSPLHF.

This clone came up a few times. The chain employs TRBV4-1 and TRBJ2-1, with 12 bases matching TRBD2. The CDR3 is 15 residues long. Trimming at V came to 1 base and at J to 10 bases, leaving 5 bases not matched to a gene. In germline, CDR1 is MGHRA, CDR2 YSYEKL. The CDR3 here is CASSQALAGGWEQFF. DNA of the CDR3: TGCGCCAGCAGCCAAGCACTAGCGGGAGGCTGGGAGCAGTTCTTC.